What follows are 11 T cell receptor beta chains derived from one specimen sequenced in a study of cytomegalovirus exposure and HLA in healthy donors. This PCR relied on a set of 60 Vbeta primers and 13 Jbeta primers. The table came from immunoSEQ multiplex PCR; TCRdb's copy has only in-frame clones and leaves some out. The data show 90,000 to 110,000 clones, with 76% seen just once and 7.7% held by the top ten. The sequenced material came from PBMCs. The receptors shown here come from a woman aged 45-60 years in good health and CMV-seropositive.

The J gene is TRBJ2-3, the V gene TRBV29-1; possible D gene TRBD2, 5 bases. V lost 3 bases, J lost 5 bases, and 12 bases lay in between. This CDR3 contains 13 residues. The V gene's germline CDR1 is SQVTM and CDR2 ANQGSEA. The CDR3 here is CSVESSEGDTQYF. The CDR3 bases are TGCAGCGTTGAGAGTAGCGAGGGAGATACGCAGTATTTT.

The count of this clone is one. The CDR3: CASSVEQESYEQYF. The CDR3 DNA is TGTGCCAGCAGCGTAGAACAGGAGTCCTACGAGCAGTACTTC. V and J are TRBV9 and TRBJ2-7; D perhaps matches TRBD1 (5 bases). Germline V gene lookup returns CDR1 SGDLS and CDR2 YYNGEE. Trimming removed 0 bases at V and 1 base at J, with 8 bases between. The CDR3 is made up of 14 amino acids. Combining the CDR3 with reference TRBV9 and TRBJ2-7 gives the whole variable domain DSGVTQTPKHLITATGQRVTLRCSPRSGDLSVYWYQQSLDQGLQFLIQYYNGEERAKGNILERFSAQQFPDLHSELNLSSLELGDSALYFCASSVEQESYEQYFGPGTRLTVT.

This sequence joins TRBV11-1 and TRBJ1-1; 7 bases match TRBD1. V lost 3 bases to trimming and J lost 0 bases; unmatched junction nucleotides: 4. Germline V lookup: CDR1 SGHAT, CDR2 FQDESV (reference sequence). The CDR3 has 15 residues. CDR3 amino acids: CASSLRTGMNTEAFF. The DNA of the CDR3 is TGTGCCAGCAGCTTGAGGACAGGTATGAACACTGAAGCTTTCTTT.

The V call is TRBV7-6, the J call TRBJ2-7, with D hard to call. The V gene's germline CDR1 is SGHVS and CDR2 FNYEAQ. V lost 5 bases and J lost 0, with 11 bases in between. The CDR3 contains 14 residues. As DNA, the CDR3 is TGTGCCAGCAGCCCGACTCAAAACTCCTACGAGCAGTACTTC. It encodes CASSPTQNSYEQYF.

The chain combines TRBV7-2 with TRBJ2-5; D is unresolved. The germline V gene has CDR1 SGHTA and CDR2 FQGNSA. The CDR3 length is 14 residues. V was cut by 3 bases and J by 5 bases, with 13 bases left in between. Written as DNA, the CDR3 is TGTGCCAGCAGCTTTCCAACACGTTCCGAGACCCAGTACTTC. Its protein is CASSFPTRSETQYF.

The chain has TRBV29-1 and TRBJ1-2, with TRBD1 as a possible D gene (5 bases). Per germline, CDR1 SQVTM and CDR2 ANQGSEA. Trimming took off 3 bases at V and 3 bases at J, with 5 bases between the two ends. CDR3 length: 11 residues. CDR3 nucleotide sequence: TGCAGCGTTGACAGGGACTATGGCTACACCTTC. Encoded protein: CSVDRDYGYTF.

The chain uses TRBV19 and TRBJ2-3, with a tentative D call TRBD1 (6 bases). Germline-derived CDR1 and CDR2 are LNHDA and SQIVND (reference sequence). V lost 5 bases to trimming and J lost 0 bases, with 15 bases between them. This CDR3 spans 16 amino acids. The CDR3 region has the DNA TGTGCCAGTAGTCCCCGGACAGTCGCAAGCACAGATACGCAGTATTTT. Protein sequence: CASSPRTVASTDTQYF. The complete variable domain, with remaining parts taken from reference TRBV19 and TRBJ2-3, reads DGGITQSPKYLFRKEGQNVTLSCEQNLNHDAMYWYRQDPGQGLRLIYYSQIVNDFQKGDIAEGYSVSREKKESFPLTVTSAQKNPTAFYLCASSPRTVASTDTQYFGPGTRLTVL.

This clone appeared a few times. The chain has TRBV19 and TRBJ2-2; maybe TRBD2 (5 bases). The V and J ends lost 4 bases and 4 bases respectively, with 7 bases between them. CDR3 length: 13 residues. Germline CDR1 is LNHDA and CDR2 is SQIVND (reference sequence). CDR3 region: CASSRGSTGELFF. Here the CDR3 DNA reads TGTGCCAGTAGTAGAGGGTCCACCGGGGAGCTGTTTTTT.

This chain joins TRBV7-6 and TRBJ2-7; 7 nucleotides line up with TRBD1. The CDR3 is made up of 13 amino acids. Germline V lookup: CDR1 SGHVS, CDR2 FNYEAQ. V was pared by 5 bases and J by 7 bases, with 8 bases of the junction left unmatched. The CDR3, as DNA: TGTGCCAGCAGCCTCACAGGGGTAGGGGAGCAGTACTTC. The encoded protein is CASSLTGVGEQYF.

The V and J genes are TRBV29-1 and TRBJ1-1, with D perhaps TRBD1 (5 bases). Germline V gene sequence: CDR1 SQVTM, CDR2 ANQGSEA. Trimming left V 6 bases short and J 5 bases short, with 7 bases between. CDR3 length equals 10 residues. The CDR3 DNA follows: TGCAGCGTGAAGGGGACTGAAGCTTTCTTT. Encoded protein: CSVKGTEAFF.

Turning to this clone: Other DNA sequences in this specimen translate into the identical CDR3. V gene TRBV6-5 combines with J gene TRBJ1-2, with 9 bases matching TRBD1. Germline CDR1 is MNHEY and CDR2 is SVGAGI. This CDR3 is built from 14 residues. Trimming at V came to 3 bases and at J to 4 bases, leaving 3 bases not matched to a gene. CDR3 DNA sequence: TGTGCCAGCAGTTATTCGGACAGGGGCTATGGCTACACCTTC. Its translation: CASSYSDRGYGYTF.